These T cell receptor beta chains were read from a single sample in a study of CD8 T cells in ankylosing spondylitis. TCRdb reanalysed the 5' RACE reads using MiXCR and keeps one entry per CDR3 protein. The data hold 800,000 to 900,000 distinct CDR3 sequences, with about 12% observed a single time. Sequenced material: blood, either unsorted or a sorted T cell fraction (not recorded which). The source of these receptors is a male donor with ankylosing spondylitis. The CDR3 runs from the conserved cysteine through the conserved F or W. The D gene is left open where the match is weak. Clone size appears in some rows only: once, few, many, or a class for an expanded clone.

TRBJ2-2 . TRBV30 . TGTGCCTGGAGTGATTCCGGCGGTTGGACCGGGGAGCTGTTTTTT CAWSDSGGWTGELFF
TRBJ2-7 . TRBV4-1 . TGCGCCAGCAGTCCCCAGGGACCCTCCCTACACGAGCAGTACTTC CASSPQGPSLHEQYF
TRBJ1-1 . TRBV4-2 . TGTGCCAGCAGCCAGGATAACATACAGGGAACTGAAGCTTTCTTT CASSQDNIQGTEAFF
TRBJ2-1 . TRBV6-2/TRBV6-3 few TGTGCCAGCAGTCCCATTAGCCTTCAGCGGTTCTTC CASSPISLQRFF
TRBJ1-1 . TRBV20-1 many TGCAGTGCTAGACGAGCGTTTGACACTGAAGCTTTCTTT CSARRAFDTEAFF
TRBJ1-5 . TRBV9 few TGTGCCAGCGGGGGGTTAGGGAGCAATCAGCCCCAGCATTTT CASGGLGSNQPQHF
TRBJ2-3 . TRBV5-5 . TGTGCCAGCAGCCATGGGACCCCCAGGGCAGATACGCAGTATTTT CASSHGTPRADTQYF
TRBJ2-5 TRBD2 TRBV12-3/TRBV12-4 many TGTGCCAGCCGACTAGCGGGGGAAGAGACCCAGTACTTC CASRLAGEETQYF
TRBJ1-4 TRBD1 TRBV4-3 many TGCGCCAGCAGCCAAGAAACGGGCAGGGGGAATGAAAAACTGTTTTTT CASSQETGRGNEKLFF
TRBJ2-5 TRBD1 TRBV5-1 many TGCGCCAGCAGCTTTACGACAGGGGGCATGAAGGGAGAGACCCAGTACTTC CASSFTTGGMKGETQYF
TRBJ2-2 . TRBV7-3 few TGTGCCAGCAGCACACACGCGAACACCGGGGAGCTGTTTTTT CASSTHANTGELFF
TRBJ1-6 . TRBV7-9 few TGTGCCAGCAGCGTTGGACAGTTTTCACCCCTCCACTTT CASSVGQFSPLHF
TRBJ2-1 . TRBV7-3 few TGTGCCAGCAGCTCCCTAGGGGGTACAGGGCAGTTCTTC CASSSLGGTGQFF
TRBJ1-1 . TRBV20-1 . TGCAGTGCTAGAGAGCGAGGTGAAGCTTTCTTT CSARERGEAFF
TRBJ2-7 . TRBV29-1 many TGCAGCGTCGCAGGACACGAGCAGTACTTC CSVAGHEQYF
TRBJ1-2 . TRBV7-2 many TGCGCCAGCAGCTTGGCCGCGGGGAGCTATGGCTACACCTTC CASSLAAGSYGYTF
TRBJ1-6 . TRBV4-3 many TGCGCCAGCAGCCATTACCACTATTCACCCCTCCACTTT CASSHYHYSPLHF
TRBJ1-3 . TRBV27 . TGTGCCAGCCAGACGAGTTGGGGAGGAAACACCATATATTTT CASQTSWGGNTIYF
TRBJ2-7 . TRBV20-1 few TGCAGTGCACCCGTCAGGATGAGAGTCTACGAGCAGTACTTC CSAPVRMRVYEQYF
TRBJ2-7 TRBD2 TRBV5-1 few TGCGCCAGCAAACAGCGGGAGAACTACGAGCAGTACTTC CASKQRENYEQYF
TRBJ2-7 TRBD1 TRBV4-3 . TGCGCCAGCAGCCCACAGACAGGGCTCGGCGAGCAGTACTTC CASSPQTGLGEQYF
TRBJ1-4 . TRBV3-1 . TGTGCCAGCAGCCCCTCAAAAGAGTGGGGCGATGAAAAACTGTTTTTT CASSPSKEWGDEKLFF
TRBJ2-1 TRBD1 TRBV29-1 . TGCAGCGTTTGGACAGGGTTCCGTGAGCAGTTCTTC CSVWTGFREQFF
TRBJ2-1 . TRBV29-1 many TGCAGCGTTACCGGGATCCTGAGGAATGAGCAGTTCTTC CSVTGILRNEQFF
TRBJ1-6 . TRBV5-1 many TGCGCCAGCAGCCGGGACACGAATTCACCCCTCCACTTT CASSRDTNSPLHF
TRBJ2-1 . TRBV20-1 . TGCAGTGCTACTGGGGTTTCCGACTACAATGAGCAGTTCTTC CSATGVSDYNEQFF
TRBJ1-1 . TRBV7-9 . TGTGCCAGCAGCCCGCCCCGACATTTGAACACTGAAGCTTTCTTT CASSPPRHLNTEAFF
TRBJ2-3 . TRBV3-1 . TGTGCCAGCAGCCATCTAAGCACAGATACGCAGTATTTT CASSHLSTDTQYF
TRBJ1-1 . TRBV4-2 many TGTGCCAGCAGCCAAATAGACAGTGCGAATCCAGCTTTCTTT CASSQIDSANPAFF
TRBJ2-3 . TRBV5-1 . TGCGCCAGCAGCCAACTGAGGGGGACTCGCGGAGATACGCAGTATTTT CASSQLRGTRGDTQYF
TRBJ2-2 . TRBV6-6 . TGTGCCAGCATTGGGGCCGGGGAGCTGTTTTTT CASIGAGELFF
TRBJ2-2 TRBD1 TRBV6-1 . TGTGCCAGCAGACGACCGGGACAGAGTTACACCGGGGAGCTGTTTTTT CASRRPGQSYTGELFF
TRBJ2-3 . TRBV5-1 many TGCGCCAGCAGCTTTAGCGGAGCTAGCACAGATACGCAGTATTTT CASSFSGASTDTQYF
TRBJ2-2 . TRBV10-3 . TGTGCCATCAGTGATGGGAGTCTTCGTGCGAACACCGGGGAGCTGTTTTTT CAISDGSLRANTGELFF
TRBJ2-3 . TRBV5-1 . TGCGCCAGCAGCTCGAGAGAGGGGCCAGATACGCAGTATTTT CASSSREGPDTQYF
TRBJ2-5 . TRBV20-1 . TGCAGTGTTTTTGAGCGGGCGCTAGAGACCCAGTACTTC CSVFERALETQYF
TRBJ2-3 TRBD1 TRBV11-2 . TGTGCCAGCAGCCACCCACCCGGGACAGGGATCGGCACAGATACGCAGTATTTT CASSHPPGTGIGTDTQYF
TRBJ2-4 TRBD2 TRBV3-1 . TGTGCCAGCAGCCAAGGAAGTTTTGGGACTAGCGGGGGTCGGGACATTCAGTACTTC CASSQGSFGTSGGRDIQYF
TRBJ1-2 TRBD1 TRBV10-3 few TGTGCCATCAGTGAGTCCGACAGGGGGAACGGCTACACCTTC CAISESDRGNGYTF
TRBJ1-1 . TRBV4-3 . TGCGCCAGCAGCTATAAGGGTGACACTGAAGCTTTCTTT CASSYKGDTEAFF
TRBJ2-3 . TRBV5-4 few TGTGCCAGCAGCACCGACACCAGCACAGATACGCAGTATTTT CASSTDTSTDTQYF
TRBJ2-7 . TRBV7-9 . TGTGCCAGCAGCTTCCGGACGGAAGCCTACGAGCAGTACTTC CASSFRTEAYEQYF
TRBJ1-2 . TRBV7-2 . TGTGCCAGCCTCGCGCAGGGGCGATACGGCTACACCTTC CASLAQGRYGYTF
TRBJ2-1 . TRBV20-1 . TGCAGTGCCGCACGAACCCGGGACTCTTACAATGAGCAGTTCTTC CSAARTRDSYNEQFF
TRBJ2-3 TRBD1 TRBV20-1 . TGCAGTGCTACTGAAAGGACAGGGTTCGCAGATACGCAGTATTTT CSATERTGFADTQYF
TRBJ1-2 . TRBV20-1 few TGCAGTGCTAGTCGGGAAGGGTTTCGCTACACCTTC CSASREGFRYTF
TRBJ2-3 TRBD2 TRBV5-1 many TGCGCCAGCAGCTTGGAGGGAGGGACCCATGGTGCGCAGTATTTT CASSLEGGTHGAQYF
TRBJ2-3 TRBD2 TRBV20-1 . TGCAGTGCTCGTAGCGGGGTCAACCCAGATACGCAGTATTTT CSARSGVNPDTQYF
TRBJ2-1 . TRBV24-1 few TGTGCCACCAGTGATTTTAGGGGTGAGCAGTTCTTC CATSDFRGEQFF
TRBJ2-5 TRBD2 TRBV29-1 . TGCAGCTTATATAGACTAGCGGGGGGAGAGACCCAGTACTTC CSLYRLAGGETQYF
TRBJ2-6 TRBD1 TRBV5-1 few TGCGCCAGCAGCTTCCAGGGGGCCTCTGGGGCCAACGTCCTGACTTTC CASSFQGASGANVLTF